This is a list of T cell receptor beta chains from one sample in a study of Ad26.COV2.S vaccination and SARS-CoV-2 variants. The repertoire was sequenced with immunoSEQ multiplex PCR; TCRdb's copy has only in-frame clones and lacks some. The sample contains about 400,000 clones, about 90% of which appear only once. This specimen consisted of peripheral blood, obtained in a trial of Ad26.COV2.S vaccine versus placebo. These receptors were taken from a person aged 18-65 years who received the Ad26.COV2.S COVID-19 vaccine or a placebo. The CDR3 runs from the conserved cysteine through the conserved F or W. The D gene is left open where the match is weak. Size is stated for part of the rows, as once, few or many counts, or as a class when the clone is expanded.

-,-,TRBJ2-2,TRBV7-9,CASSNALTPGELFF,TGTGCCAGCAGTAATGCTTTAACACCCGGGGAGCTGTTTTTT
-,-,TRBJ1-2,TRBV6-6,CASRIRTELYGYTF,TGTGCCAGCAGGATCAGGACAGAGCTTTATGGCTACACCTTC
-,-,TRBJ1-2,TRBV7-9,CASSQILTANYGYTF,TGTGCCAGCAGCCAGATTCTAACAGCTAACTATGGCTACACCTTC
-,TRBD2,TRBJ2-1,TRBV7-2,CASSLVSGGADEQFF,TGTGCCAGCAGCTTAGTTAGCGGGGGGGCCGATGAGCAGTTCTTC
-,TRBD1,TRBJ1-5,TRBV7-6,CASSLTQGRPGGNQPQHF,TGTGCCAGCAGCTTAACACAGGGGCGGCCCGGTGGCAATCAGCCCCAGCATTTT
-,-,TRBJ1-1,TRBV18,CASSPTQEFNAAFF,TGTGCCAGCTCACCAACTCAGGAGTTCAATGCGGCTTTCTTT
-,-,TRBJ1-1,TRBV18,CASSPLKLRTNTEAFF,TGTGCCAGCTCACCACTAAAGCTGAGGACGAACACTGAAGCTTTCTTT
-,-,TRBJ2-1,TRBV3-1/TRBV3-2,CASSQGQFVYEQFF,TGTGCCAGCAGCCAAGGACAGTTTGTCTATGAGCAGTTCTTC
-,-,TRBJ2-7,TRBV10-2,CASSERTNDYEQYF,TGCGCCAGCAGTGAGCGGACGAACGACTACGAGCAGTACTTC
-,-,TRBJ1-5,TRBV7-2,CASRGTPGGNQPQHF,TGTGCCAGCAGGGGAACACCCGGGGGGAATCAGCCCCAGCATTTT
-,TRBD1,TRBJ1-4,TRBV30,CAWSRDRGNEKLFF,TGTGCCTGGAGTAGGGACAGGGGTAATGAAAAACTGTTTTTT
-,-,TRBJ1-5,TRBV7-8,CASSLDFGQPQHF,TGTGCCAGCAGCTTGGATTTTGGTCAGCCCCAGCATTTT
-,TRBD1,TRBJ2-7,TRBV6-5,CASSSGTGSSYEQYF,TGTGCCAGCAGTTCCGGGACAGGGAGTTCCTACGAGCAGTACTTC
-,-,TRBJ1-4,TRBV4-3,CASSQESFGFNEKLFF,TGCGCCAGCAGCCAAGAGTCGTTTGGCTTTAATGAAAAACTGTTTTTT
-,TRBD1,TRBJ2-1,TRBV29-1,CSVEVRPDRPKYNEQFF,TGCAGCGTTGAAGTCCGCCCGGACAGGCCAAAGTACAATGAGCAGTTCTTC
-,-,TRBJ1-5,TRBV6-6,CASSSADSGNQPQHF,TGTGCCAGCAGTTCGGCAGACAGCGGCAATCAGCCCCAGCATTTT
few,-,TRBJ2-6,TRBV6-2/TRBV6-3,CASSRLLGGANVLTF,TGTGCCAGCAGTCGCTTACTTGGAGGGGCCAACGTCCTGACTTTC
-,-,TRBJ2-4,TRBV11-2,CASSLVRQLKNIQYF,TGTGCCAGCAGCTTGGTTCGACAGCTCAAAAACATTCAGTACTTC
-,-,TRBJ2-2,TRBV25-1,CASSIPGSHPGELFF,TGTGCCAGCAGTATCCCAGGGTCCCACCCCGGGGAGCTGTTTTTT
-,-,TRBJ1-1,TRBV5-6,CASRLRGTNTEAFF,TGTGCCAGCAGATTACGAGGGACAAACACTGAAGCTTTCTTT
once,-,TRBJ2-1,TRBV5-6,CASSLVDRTPSYNEQFF,TGTGCCAGCAGCTTGGTAGACAGAACCCCCTCCTACAATGAGCAGTTCTTC
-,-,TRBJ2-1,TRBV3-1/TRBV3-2,CASSQGGPEQFF,TGTGCCAGCAGCCAAGGAGGGCCAGAGCAGTTCTTC
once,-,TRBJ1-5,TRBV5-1,CASSGDGSNQPQHF,TGCGCCAGCAGCGGGGACGGCTCCAATCAGCCCCAGCATTTT
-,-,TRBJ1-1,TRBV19,CASIQRGGLNTEAFF,TGTGCCAGTATCCAAAGGGGGGGCTTGAACACTGAAGCTTTCTTT
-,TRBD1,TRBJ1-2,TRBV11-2,CASSLPIDATGKVFYGYTF,TGTGCCAGCAGCTTACCCATCGACGCGACAGGGAAAGTCTTCTATGGCTACACCTTC
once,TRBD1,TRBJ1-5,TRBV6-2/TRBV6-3,CASSRTGVSNQPQHF,TGTGCCAGCAGTAGGACAGGGGTGTCTAATCAGCCCCAGCATTTT
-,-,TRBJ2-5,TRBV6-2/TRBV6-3,CASSTQETQYF,TGTGCCAGCAGTACCCAAGAGACCCAGTACTTC
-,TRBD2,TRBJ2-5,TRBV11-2,CASSLDFGWGGGKETQYF,TGTGCCAGCAGCTTAGATTTCGGGTGGGGCGGGGGTAAAGAGACCCAGTACTTC
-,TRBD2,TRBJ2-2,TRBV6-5,CASSYEASGGAGELFF,TGTGCCAGCAGTTACGAGGCTAGCGGGGGGGCCGGGGAGCTGTTTTTT
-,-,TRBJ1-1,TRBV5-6,CASSFGGLNTEAFF,TGTGCCAGCAGCTTCGGGGGTTTGAACACTGAAGCTTTCTTT
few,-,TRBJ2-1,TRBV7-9,CASSLVAKSSYNEQFF,TGTGCCAGCAGCTTAGTCGCTAAAAGCTCCTACAATGAGCAGTTCTTC
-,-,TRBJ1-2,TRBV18,CASSPLPGVTNYGYTF,TGTGCCAGCTCACCATTGCCAGGGGTTACTAACTATGGCTACACCTTC
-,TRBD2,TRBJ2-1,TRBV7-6,CASSLAGPTSAYNEQFF,TGTGCCAGCAGCTTAGCGGGCCCTACTAGCGCCTACAATGAGCAGTTCTTC
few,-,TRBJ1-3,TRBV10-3,CANRGSSGNTIYF,TGTGCCAACCGGGGGAGCTCTGGAAACACCATATATTTT